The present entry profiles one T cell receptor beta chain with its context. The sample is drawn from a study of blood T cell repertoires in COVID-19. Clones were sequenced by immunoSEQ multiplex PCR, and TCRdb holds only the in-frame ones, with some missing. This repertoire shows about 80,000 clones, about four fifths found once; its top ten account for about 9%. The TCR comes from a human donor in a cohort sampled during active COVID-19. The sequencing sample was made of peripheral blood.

The CDR3 bases are TGTGCCAGCAGCTCCAACAGGGGGCATGACCAAGAGACCCAGTACTTC. Amino acid sequence: CASSSNRGHDQETQYF. The gene calls are TRBV28 and TRBJ2-5, with TRBD1 matching 9 bases. Per the germline V gene, CDR1 is MDHEN and CDR2 is SYDVKM. The V gene end was trimmed by 6 bases and the J gene end by 0 bases; junction bases not matched to a gene: 8. This CDR3 is 16 amino acids long. The full variable domain, in which reference TRBV28 and TRBJ2-5 provide the parts outside the CDR3, is DVKVTQSSRYLVKRTGEKVFLECVQDMDHENMFWYRQDPGLGLRLIYFSYDVKMKEKGDIPEGYSVSREKKERFSLILESASTNQTSMYLCASSSNRGHDQETQYFGPGTRLLVL.